A single sample is the source of the 24 T cell receptor beta chains below, sequenced in a study of blood T cell repertoires in COVID-19. Assay: immunoSEQ multiplex PCR; the TCRdb copy retains only in-frame clones and omits some. In the table there are tens of thousands of clones, 83% of which are singletons. Source material: peripheral blood. The receptor source for this set is a woman of 80 years or more with acute or convalescent COVID-19.

The J gene is TRBJ1-2, the V gene TRBV25-1; D might be TRBD1 (5 bases). V lost 2 bases and J lost 4, with 11 bases in between. Germline lookup yields CDR1 MGHDK and CDR2 SYGVNS. This CDR3 region has 14 residues. CDR3 sequence: CASSERQGAYGYTF. The CDR3 DNA is TGTGCCAGCAGTGAAAGGCAGGGCGCCTATGGCTACACCTTC.

The genes are TRBV15 and TRBJ2-2; the match to TRBD2 covers 10 bases. The germline CDR1 and CDR2 sequences are LNHNV and YYDKDF (reference sequence). CDR3 length: 17 amino acids. Trimming removed 3 bases from V and 3 bases from J; junction bases left unmatched: 7. The CDR3 DNA reads TGTGCCACCAGCAGCTCACTAGCGGGAAACGACACCGGGGAGCTGTTTTTT. Protein: CATSSSLAGNDTGELFF.

J is TRBJ1-1 and V is TRBV5-4; 8 nucleotides match TRBD1. This CDR3 is built from 13 residues. CDR1 is SGHNT and CDR2 is YYREEE in the germline V gene (reference sequence). With 5 bases clipped from V and 6 bases from J, the junction kept 6 bases outside the gene matches. The CDR3 bases are TGTGCCAGCAGTGATCAGGGGGCCTCTGAAGCTTTCTTT. Translated, it gives CASSDQGASEAFF.

V usage is TRBV7-8 and J usage is TRBJ2-5; 8 bases agree with TRBD1. The germline gives CDR1 SGHVS, CDR2 FQNEAQ. This CDR3 is 15 amino acids long. The junction had 7 bases not matched to a gene; V was cut back by 5 bases and J by 2 bases. Written as DNA, the CDR3 is TGTGCCAGCAGCCCCGGGACAGGACGGCAAGAGACCCAGTACTTC. It encodes CASSPGTGRQETQYF.

The rearrangement uses TRBV11-2 and TRBJ2-3; 9 bases are shared with TRBD1. The V segment lost 4 bases and the J segment 5 bases; nucleotides outside the gene matches: 4. Germline V gene lookup returns CDR1 SGHAT and CDR2 FQNNGV. CDR3 length equals 14 residues. The CDR3 here is CASSYRDREDTQYF. As DNA, the CDR3 is TGTGCCAGCAGCTACCGGGACAGGGAAGATACGCAGTATTTT.

V is TRBV27 and J is TRBJ1-4; 8 bases match TRBD1. CDR1 and CDR2 (germline): MNHEY, SMNVEV (reference sequence). Trimming cost V 5 bases and J 6 bases; bases outside gene matches: 5. The CDR3 runs 14 residues. The CDR3 protein is CASSLRQGYEKLFF. The CDR3 DNA is TGTGCCAGCAGTCTAAGACAGGGGTATGAAAAACTGTTTTTT.

This clone is categorized as medium-sized. This chain links TRBV5-1 with TRBJ2-7, with 16 bases aligning to TRBD2. The CDR3 is 16 residues long. The V gene's germline CDR1 is SGHRS and CDR2 YFSETQ. The junction had 6 bases not matched to a gene; V was cut back by 4 bases and J by 5 bases. This CDR3 reads CASSQGLAGGPDEQYF. DNA for the CDR3: TGCGCCAGCAGCCAGGGACTAGCGGGAGGGCCGGACGAGCAGTACTTC.

The count of this clone is one. Here the CDR3 reads CASSLPANEKLFF. The CDR3 DNA reads TGTGCCAGCAGTTTACCGGCTAATGAAAAACTGTTTTTT. This chain connects TRBV12-3 or TRBV12-4 to TRBJ1-4; no reliable D call. The V end was cut by 2 bases, the J end by 3 bases, with 4 bases between. The CDR3 loop spans 13 amino acids.

The genes are TRBV6-6 and TRBJ2-5; D perhaps matches TRBD2 (5 bases). The V gene lost 7 bases and the J gene lost 4 bases, with 13 bases spanning the gap. Germline V CDR1 and CDR2: MNHNY, SVGAGI (reference sequence). The CDR3 is 13 residues long. The DNA of the CDR3 is TGTGCCAGCACTCCTACGGGGAGAGAGACCCAGTACTTC. Translated, it gives CASTPTGRETQYF.

V gene TRBV10-3 combines with J gene TRBJ2-1; 7 bases match TRBD1. The germline V gene encodes CDR1 ENHRY and CDR2 SYGVKD. The CDR3 consists of 16 residues. V dropped 0 bases and J dropped 4; count of bases not matched to a gene: 6. DNA of the CDR3: TGTGCCATCAGTGAGTCGAACAGGGGCTATTACAATGAGCAGTTCTTC. Translated, it gives CAISESNRGYYNEQFF.

The chain employs TRBV30 and TRBJ2-2; a weak D match, TRBD2 (6 bases). V was clipped by 1 base and J by 3 bases, with 33 bases between them. Germline V gives CDR1 GTSNPN, CDR2 SVGIG (reference sequence). The CDR3 loop spans 22 amino acids. CDR3 residues: CAWSATPHPGTRGSRYTGELFF. The CDR3 nucleotides read TGTGCCTGGAGTGCCACCCCACATCCCGGGACTCGAGGGAGTAGGTACACCGGGGAGCTGTTTTTT.

This clone was detected a few times. The V gene is TRBV7-6, the J gene TRBJ1-5; TRBD1 matches 12 bases. This CDR3 is 15 amino acids long. CDR1 is SGHVS and CDR2 is FNYEAQ in the germline V gene. With 5 bases clipped from V and 7 bases from J, the junction kept 6 bases outside the gene matches. CDR3 in DNA: TGTGCCAGCAGCCTCGGCGGGACAGGGGGCCAGCCCCAGCATTTT. Translation gives CASSLGGTGGQPQHF.

This rearrangement joins TRBV7-9 to TRBJ2-3; possible D gene TRBD2, 7 bases. V dropped 5 bases and J dropped 6 bases, with 21 bases sitting between them. CDR1 SEHNR and CDR2 FQNEAQ come from the germline V gene (reference sequence). The length of the CDR3 is 16 residues. Written as DNA, the CDR3 is TGTGCCAGCAGCCTAAGGGGGAGCGGGATGGGTGATACGCAGTATTTT. As protein: CASSLRGSGMGDTQYF.

This clone was seen just once. The chain joins TRBV27 to TRBJ2-1; 7 bases are shared with TRBD2. V trimming: 6 bases; J trimming: 4 bases; junction bases outside the gene matches: 12. Germline assignment: CDR1 MNHEY and CDR2 SMNVEV (reference sequence). CDR3 size: 16 residues. CDR3 amino acids: CASRRTTSASYNEQFF. The CDR3 DNA follows: TGTGCCAGCAGACGAACAACTAGCGCATCTTACAATGAGCAGTTCTTC.

The chain joins TRBV5-1 to TRBJ2-5; 10 bases match TRBD2. This CDR3 has 16 residues. Germline CDR1 reads SGHRS; CDR2 reads YFSETQ. The V gene end was trimmed by 4 bases and the J gene end by 3 bases; junction bases not matched to a gene: 9. In nucleotides, the CDR3 is TGCGCCAGCAGCGCCGGAGGGCTAGCGGGAGAAGAGACCCAGTACTTC. Translation gives CASSAGGLAGEETQYF. The full variable domain, in which reference TRBV5-1 and TRBJ2-5 provide the parts outside the CDR3, is KAGVTQTPRYLIKTRGQQVTLSCSPISGHRSVSWYQQTPGQGLQFLFEYFSETQRNKGNFPGRFSGRQFSNSRSEMNVSTLELGDSALYLCASSAGGLAGEETQYFGPGTRLLVL.

This clone was seen once. This chain links TRBV5-1 with TRBJ2-1, with unresolved D. Germline lookup yields CDR1 SGHRS and CDR2 YFSETQ. Trimming pared 4 bases from V and 0 bases from J, leaving 11 bases between. The CDR3 is 15 residues long. The CDR3 loop is CASSQETLSYNEQFF. The CDR3, as DNA: TGCGCCAGCAGCCAAGAGACACTCTCCTACAATGAGCAGTTCTTC.

The chain joins TRBV19 to TRBJ1-5; D is uncertain. Germline assignment: CDR1 LNHDA and CDR2 SQIVND (reference sequence). The CDR3 contains 14 residues. The V end was cut by 7 bases, the J end by 0 bases, with 10 bases between. CDR3 amino acids: CASTQYSSNQPQHF. Here the CDR3 DNA reads TGTGCCAGTACCCAGTACAGTAGCAATCAGCCCCAGCATTTT.

The CDR3 nucleotides read TGTGCCAGCAGCTTAGTGGTACAGGTGGAAGCCGACTACGAGCAGTACTTC. Protein sequence: CASSLVVQVEADYEQYF. The genes are TRBV7-9 and TRBJ2-7; weak D call: TRBD1 (5 bases). The CDR3 sequence is 17 residues long. The germline CDR1 and CDR2 sequences are SEHNR and FQNEAQ (reference sequence). Trimming left V 1 base short and J 3 bases short, with 19 bases between.

To note about this clone: One junction end disagrees with the germline gene, perhaps due to a read error. The V gene is TRBV19, the J gene TRBJ2-1; no reliable D call. The CDR3 loop spans 11 amino acids. Germline CDR1 LNHDA, CDR2 SQIVND (reference sequence). CDR3 coding DNA: TGTGCAAGTAGATCGTACAATGAGCAGTTCTTC. This translates into CASRSYNEQFF.

The genes are TRBV28 and TRBJ1-6, with D hard to call. CDR3 length equals 15 residues. The germline gives CDR1 MDHEN, CDR2 SYDVKM. With 5 bases removed from V and 8 bases from J, the gap between germline ends came to 16 bases. The CDR3 sequence is CASSLGRLRDSPLHF. The CDR3 coding sequence is TGTGCCAGCAGTCTAGGACGCCTGAGGGATTCACCCCTCCACTTT.

The chain couples TRBV10-1 to TRBJ1-3; 7 positions match TRBD1. Germline V gives CDR1 WNHNN, CDR2 SYGVQD (reference sequence). V trimming: 5 bases; J trimming: 2 bases; junction bases outside the gene matches: 6. The CDR3 loop spans 15 amino acids. The CDR3 here is CASSSGQETGNTIYF. The CDR3 nucleotides read TGCGCCAGCAGTTCTGGACAGGAGACTGGAAACACCATATATTTT.

This clone appeared a single time. The gene calls are TRBV21-1 and TRBJ2-1; the D segment call TRBD2 is taken from the table without a DNA check. TRBV21-1 is reported as a pseudogene. The CDR3 is 18 residues long. CDR3 protein: CASSKGSRGEGSYNEQFF. The CDR3 coding sequence is TGTGCCAGCAGCAAAGGTTCTCGTGGGGAGGGCTCCTACAATGAGCAGTTCTTC.

In this sample, this clone turned up once. This chain links TRBV24-1 with TRBJ2-7, with 8 bases lining up with TRBD1. The CDR3 is 14 amino acids. V trimming: 6 bases; J trimming: 3 bases; junction bases outside the gene matches: 6. From germline, CDR1 is KGHDR and CDR2 SFDVKD. The CDR3 DNA follows: TGTGCCACCAGTCCCAGGGGGCCCTACTACGAGCAGTACTTC. Translation gives CATSPRGPYYEQYF.

The chain is built from TRBV2 and TRBJ2-5; possibly TRBD2 for D (6 bases). The ends were cut back, 7 bases at V and 5 bases at J, with 17 bases in the middle. This CDR3 is 14 amino acids long. Per germline, CDR1 SNHLY and CDR2 FYNNEI. CDR3 loop: CASTRDVGRETQYF. In DNA form, the CDR3 reads TGTGCCAGCACCCGGGACGTAGGGAGGGAGACCCAGTACTTC.